What follows are 31 T cell receptor beta chains derived from one specimen sequenced in a study of cytomegalovirus exposure and HLA in healthy donors. PCR amplification relied on 60 Vbeta primers (plus 13 Jbeta primers). The method was immunoSEQ multiplex PCR; TCRdb's version includes in-frame clones alone and lacks a portion of them. The repertoire consists of some 140,000 clones, with under 85% occurring once and the leading ten covering 3.1%. Specimen: PBMCs. The receptors here all came from a man aged 25-45 years in good health and CMV-seronegative.

The chain recombines TRBV14 with TRBJ1-3; D is unclear. The CDR3 has 14 residues. Germline V gene sequence: CDR1 SGHDN, CDR2 FVKESK. The ends were cut back, 3 bases at V and 0 bases at J, with 6 bases in the middle. The CDR3 loop reads CASSQGSSGNTIYF. In nucleotides, the CDR3 is TGTGCCAGCAGCCAGGGGAGCTCTGGAAACACCATATATTTT.

The table lists this clone with a count of one. The junction shows a germline mismatch at one end, possibly a read error. The CDR3 sequence: CATSGESDEFYGYTF. CDR3 DNA sequence: TGTGCCACCAGCGGAGAATCAGATGAATTCTATGGCTACACCTTC. The gene calls are TRBV15 and TRBJ1-2, with D uncertain. The CDR3 length is 15 residues. CDR1 is LNHNV, CDR2 YYDKDF, per germline (reference sequence). The full variable domain, with the rest looked up from reference TRBV15 and TRBJ1-2, is DAMVIQNPRYQVTQFGKPVTLSCSQTLNHNVMYWYQQKSSQAPKLLFHYYDKDFNNEADTPDNFQSRRPNTSFCFLDIRSPGLGDTAMYLCATSGESDEFYGYTFGSGTRLTVV.

The chain carries TRBV5-4 and TRBJ1-1, with 9 bases fitting TRBD1. V lost 0 bases, J lost 0 bases, and 3 bases stayed unmatched. The CDR3 sequence is 16 residues long. Per the germline V gene, CDR1 is SGHNT and CDR2 is YYREEE (reference sequence). The CDR3 spells CASSLGTGAMNTEAFF. The CDR3 nucleotides read TGTGCCAGCAGCTTGGGGACAGGGGCCATGAACACTGAAGCTTTCTTT.

This clone was observed a few times. This rearrangement joins TRBV5-4 to TRBJ2-1; TRBD2 aligns across 9 bases. V lost 4 bases to trimming and J lost 15 bases; unmatched junction nucleotides: 8. The CDR3 length is 12 residues. Germline V gene lookup returns CDR1 SGHNT and CDR2 YYREEE (reference sequence). The CDR3 DNA is TGTGCCAGCAGCGATAGCGGGAGAGGGTCGTTCTTC. Encoded protein: CASSDSGRGSFF.

DNA of the CDR3: TGTGCCAGCAGCTACCAACCCCGGACTGGCGAGACCCAGTACTTC. The encoded protein is CASSYQPRTGETQYF. This chain connects TRBV21-1 to TRBJ2-5; the tabulated D call, TRBD2, remains unverified against the DNA. TRBV21-1 counts as a pseudogene. CDR3 length equals 15 residues.

The V call is TRBV10-2, the J call TRBJ1-5; maybe TRBD1 (5 bases). Germline V gene data show CDR1 as WSHSY and CDR2 as SAAADI. V was pared by 4 bases and J by 3 bases, with 7 bases between. This CDR3 spans 13 amino acids. In nucleotides, the CDR3 is TGCGCCAGCAGTGTACAGGTCAATCAGCCCCAGCATTTT. It yields the protein CASSVQVNQPQHF.

The V and J genes are TRBV11-3 and TRBJ2-1; D is perhaps TRBD2 (6 bases). Germline V gene data show CDR1 as SGHNT and CDR2 as YENEEA. Trimming stripped 3 bases from V and 8 bases from J, with 8 bases between. The CDR3 extends over 12 amino acids. CDR3 sequence reads: CASSLGEDEQFF. The CDR3 DNA sequence: TGTGCCAGCAGCTTGGGGGAGGATGAGCAGTTCTTC.

There are a few counts of this clone. This chain connects TRBV6-5 to TRBJ1-2; the D gene is possibly TRBD1 (5 bases). CDR1 is MNHEY, CDR2 SVGAGI, per germline. This CDR3 has 12 amino acids. The V gene lost 6 bases and the J gene lost 5 bases, with 10 bases spanning the gap. The CDR3 DNA sequence: TGTGCCAGCAGCCCAGGGTTGTATGGCTACACCTTC. It codes for CASSPGLYGYTF.

The V call is TRBV4-3, the J call TRBJ2-1; 9 nucleotides line up with TRBD1. After removal of 6 bases from V and 15 bases from J, the junction contained 12 bases not matched to a gene. CDR3 length: 13 residues. Germline CDR1 reads LGHNA; CDR2 reads YSLEER. CDR3 amino acids: CASRQIGTGYLFF. Here the CDR3 DNA reads TGCGCCAGCAGGCAAATCGGGACAGGGTATCTGTTCTTC.

This clone was observed a few times. This sequence joins TRBV5-1 and TRBJ2-7, with TRBD2 matching 7 bases. Trimming removed 0 bases from V and 1 base from J; junction bases left unmatched: 1. This CDR3 comprises 14 residues. Germline values: CDR1 SGHRS, CDR2 YFSETQ. The CDR3 DNA sequence: TGCGCCAGCAGCTTGGGACTAGCTTCCTACGAGCAGTACTTC. Protein product: CASSLGLASYEQYF.

The rearrangement uses TRBV6-5 and TRBJ2-7, with 9 bases that match TRBD1. Germline CDR1 reads MNHEY; CDR2 reads SVGAGI. The V gene end was trimmed by 4 bases and the J gene end by 2 bases; junction bases not matched to a gene: 3. This CDR3 is 14 amino acids long. The chain's CDR3 is CASSSTGGTYEQYV. The DNA of the CDR3 is TGTGCCAGCAGTTCTACAGGGGGCACCTACGAGCAGTACGTC.

The rearrangement links TRBV9 to TRBJ2-1; perhaps TRBD2 as D (6 bases). V was shortened by 1 base and J by 9 bases, with 11 bases between the two germline ends. The CDR3 covers 13 residues. CDR1 and CDR2 from the germline V gene are SGDLS and YYNGEE. CDR3 coding DNA: TGTGCCAGCAGCGTATGGGGGGAAGCTGAGCAGTTCTTC. This encodes CASSVWGEAEQFF.

V usage is TRBV5-1 and J usage is TRBJ2-2; perhaps TRBD1 as D (5 bases). The CDR3 spans 16 residues. The germline V gene encodes CDR1 SGHRS and CDR2 YFSETQ. Trimming shortened V by 2 bases and J by 0 bases, and 11 bases separated the two germline ends. CDR3 sequence (DNA): TGCGCCAGCAGCTTAATATCCAGGGCGAACACCGGGGAGCTGTTTTTT. Its translation is CASSLISRANTGELFF.

CDR3 nucleotides: TGTGCCAGCAGTGAATGGGACATGAGCTCCTACAATGAGCAGTTCTTC. Translated: CASSEWDMSSYNEQFF. This chain connects TRBV6-1 to TRBJ2-1, with a weak D call TRBD1 (6 bases). The CDR3 loop spans 16 amino acids. V gave up 2 bases and J gave up 0 bases, with 11 bases separating them. CDR1 is MNHNS, CDR2 SASEGT, per germline.

This chain joins TRBV4-1 and TRBJ2-6; 8 nucleotides align to TRBD1. This CDR3 is 18 amino acids long. V dropped 3 bases and J dropped 0; count of bases not matched to a gene: 7. Germline CDR1 MGHRA, CDR2 YSYEKL. CDR3 nucleotide sequence: TGCGCCAGCAGCCAGCCGGGACAGGCGTTCTCTGGGGCCAACGTCCTGACTTTC. Amino acid sequence: CASSQPGQAFSGANVLTF.

J is TRBJ2-1 and V is TRBV6-6; TRBD1 matches 9 bases. From germline, CDR1 is MNHNY and CDR2 SVGAGI (reference sequence). The CDR3 is made up of 15 amino acids. With 0 bases clipped from V and 7 bases from J, the junction kept 4 bases outside the gene matches. CDR3 loop: CASSYSDRGSNEQFF. The CDR3 region has the DNA TGTGCCAGCAGTTACTCGGACAGGGGAAGTAATGAGCAGTTCTTC.

This clone was seen a handful of times. The CDR3 coding sequence is TGTGCCAGCAGCCCAAACCCGGGACAGGGTTATTACGAGCAGTACTTC. This gives the protein CASSPNPGQGYYEQYF. The rearrangement links TRBV11-1 to TRBJ2-7; 9 bases agree with TRBD1. The V segment lost 5 bases and the J segment 4 bases; nucleotides outside the gene matches: 12. The germline gives CDR1 SGHAT, CDR2 FQDESV (reference sequence). The CDR3 is 16 amino acids.

In its sample, this clone was seen once. The chain recombines TRBV27 with TRBJ2-7, with D perhaps TRBD2 (6 bases). Between the trimmed V and J ends, which lost 6 bases and 2 bases, there was a span of 14 bases. The germline CDR1 and CDR2 sequences are MNHEY and SMNVEV (reference sequence). This CDR3 contains 14 residues. In nucleotides, the CDR3 is TGTGCCAGCAGAGAGCGGGTTGATCCCTACGAGCAGTACTTC. The encoded protein is CASRERVDPYEQYF.

The V gene is TRBV28, the J gene TRBJ1-1; 7 nucleotides agree with TRBD1. CDR3 length equals 15 residues. V shed 3 bases, J shed 1 base, and the junction held 5 bases outside the gene matches. Germline V lookup: CDR1 MDHEN, CDR2 SYDVKM. The CDR3, as DNA: TGTGCCAGCAGTTTGCTGACAGGGACGAACACTGAAGCTTTCTTT. This translates into CASSLLTGTNTEAFF.

J is TRBJ2-1 and V is TRBV30, with 10 nucleotides matching TRBD2. V lost 0 bases, J lost 3 bases, and 2 bases stayed unmatched. Germline CDR1 is GTSNPN and CDR2 is SVGIG (reference sequence). CDR3 length equals 15 residues. CDR3: CAWSVLAGDYNEQFF. In nucleotides, the CDR3 is TGTGCCTGGAGTGTCCTAGCGGGAGACTACAATGAGCAGTTCTTC.

The rearrangement uses TRBV4-3 and TRBJ2-3, with D unresolved. Germline V CDR1 and CDR2: LGHNA, YSLEER. The CDR3 has 14 residues. V dropped 1 base and J dropped 3 bases, with 8 bases sitting between them. The CDR3 DNA is TGCGCCAGCAGCCAAGGTGTGGCAACAGATACGCAGTATTTT. Encoded protein: CASSQGVATDTQYF.

V usage is TRBV29-1 and J usage is TRBJ1-2, with 8 nucleotides matching TRBD1. Trimming removed 4 bases from V and 4 bases from J; junction bases left unmatched: 17. The germline V gene encodes CDR1 SQVTM and CDR2 ANQGSEA. The CDR3 length is 17 residues. The CDR3 region is CSVVERTGGRGLYGYTF. In DNA form, the CDR3 reads TGCAGCGTTGTGGAAAGAACAGGGGGACGCGGGCTCTATGGCTACACCTTC.

This clone has just one count. V usage is TRBV5-1 and J usage is TRBJ2-3, with 8 positions matching TRBD2. Germline V gives CDR1 SGHRS, CDR2 YFSETQ. J gave up 7 bases and V 5 bases, and 15 bases lay outside the gene matches. CDR3 length equals 16 residues. CDR3: CASRPLAGGGLHTQYF. The CDR3 DNA is TGCGCCAGCAGACCTTTAGCCGGGGGGGGCCTACATACGCAGTATTTT.

The rearrangement uses TRBV6-5 and TRBJ2-2; 10 positions agree with TRBD1. V shed 10 bases and J 6 bases; nucleotides not matched to a gene: 8. The CDR3 consists of 14 residues. Germline CDR1 MNHEY, CDR2 SVGAGI. CDR3 loop: CATSGTGESGELFF. Written as DNA, the CDR3 is TGTGCCACCTCCGGGACAGGGGAATCCGGGGAGCTGTTTTTT.

This clone turned up a few times. This CDR3 is also generated by other DNA sequences in the sample. The chain is built from TRBV5-1 and TRBJ2-6; D not certain. Germline CDR1 is SGHRS and CDR2 is YFSETQ. The length of the CDR3 is 17 residues. Between the trimmed V and J ends, which lost 4 bases and 0 bases, there was a span of 14 bases. The CDR3 nucleotides are TGCGCCAGCAGCCTGCATACAGAGAGCTCTGGGGCCAACGTCCTGACTTTC. Translation: CASSLHTESSGANVLTF.

This clone appeared a few times. The chain links TRBV6-6 to TRBJ1-4, with unresolved D. This CDR3 is built from 15 residues. V lost 2 bases and J 0 bases, leaving 7 bases between the germline ends. Germline loops: CDR1 MNHNY, CDR2 SVGAGI (reference sequence). Here the CDR3 DNA reads TGTGCCAGCAGTTACGGGCAGTCAACTAATGAAAAACTGTTTTTT. This gives the protein CASSYGQSTNEKLFF.

V and J are TRBV28 and TRBJ1-1; D uncertain. Germline V CDR1 and CDR2: MDHEN, SYDVKM. V lost 1 base, J lost 7 bases, and 7 bases lay in between. This CDR3 contains 12 residues. As DNA, the CDR3 is TGTGCCAGCAGTTTATCTTCCCGTGAAGCTTTCTTT. Amino acids: CASSLSSREAFF.

The J gene is TRBJ2-7, the V gene TRBV18, with TRBD2 matching 13 bases. The CDR3 runs to 15 residues. V shed 6 bases, J shed 2 bases, and the junction held 4 bases outside the gene matches. Germline V lookup: CDR1 KGHSH, CDR2 LQKENI. The CDR3, as DNA: TGTGCCAGCTCGACTAGCGGGGGGCCCACCTACGAGCAGTACTTC. This translates into CASSTSGGPTYEQYF.

V and J are TRBV5-4 and TRBJ2-7; the D gene is possibly TRBD1 (6 bases). With 4 bases removed from V and 0 bases from J, the gap between germline ends came to 11 bases. This CDR3 has 14 amino acids. Germline-derived CDR1 and CDR2 are SGHNT and YYREEE (reference sequence). The DNA of the CDR3 is TGTGCCAGCAGCCCAAGGACAGCCTCCTACGAGCAGTACTTC. As protein: CASSPRTASYEQYF.

V and J are TRBV9 and TRBJ2-6, with D perhaps matching TRBD1 (6 bases). Trimming took 0 bases from V and 2 from J, leaving 12 bases between them. This CDR3 has 17 amino acids. Germline CDR1 reads SGDLS; CDR2 reads YYNGEE. For the CDR3, the DNA is TGTGCCAGCAGCGTAGATGTAGACAGGACTGGGGCCAACGTCCTGACTTTC. Its translation is CASSVDVDRTGANVLTF.

The rearrangement uses TRBV18 and TRBJ2-1; 11 positions match TRBD2. The CDR3 length is 16 residues. Germline V CDR1 and CDR2: KGHSH, LQKENI. J gave up 8 bases and V 5 bases, and 11 bases lay outside the gene matches. CDR3 sequence (DNA): TGTGCCAGCTCAGACTCTACTAGCGGGAGTATCGATGAGCAGTTCTTC. Its protein product is CASSDSTSGSIDEQFF.